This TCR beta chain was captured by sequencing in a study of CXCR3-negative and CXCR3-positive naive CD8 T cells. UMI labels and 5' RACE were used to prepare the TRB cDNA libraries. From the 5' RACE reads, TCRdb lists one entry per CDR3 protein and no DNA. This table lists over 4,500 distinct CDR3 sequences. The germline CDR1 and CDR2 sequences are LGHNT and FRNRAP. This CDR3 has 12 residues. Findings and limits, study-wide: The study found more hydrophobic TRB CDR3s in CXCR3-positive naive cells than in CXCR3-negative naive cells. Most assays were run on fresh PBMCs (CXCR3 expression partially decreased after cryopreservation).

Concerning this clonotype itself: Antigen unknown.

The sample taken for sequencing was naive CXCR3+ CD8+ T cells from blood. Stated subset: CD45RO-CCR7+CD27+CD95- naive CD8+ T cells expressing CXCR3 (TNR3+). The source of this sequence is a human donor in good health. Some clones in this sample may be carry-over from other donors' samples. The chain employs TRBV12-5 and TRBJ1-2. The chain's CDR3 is CASGGDWMGYTF.